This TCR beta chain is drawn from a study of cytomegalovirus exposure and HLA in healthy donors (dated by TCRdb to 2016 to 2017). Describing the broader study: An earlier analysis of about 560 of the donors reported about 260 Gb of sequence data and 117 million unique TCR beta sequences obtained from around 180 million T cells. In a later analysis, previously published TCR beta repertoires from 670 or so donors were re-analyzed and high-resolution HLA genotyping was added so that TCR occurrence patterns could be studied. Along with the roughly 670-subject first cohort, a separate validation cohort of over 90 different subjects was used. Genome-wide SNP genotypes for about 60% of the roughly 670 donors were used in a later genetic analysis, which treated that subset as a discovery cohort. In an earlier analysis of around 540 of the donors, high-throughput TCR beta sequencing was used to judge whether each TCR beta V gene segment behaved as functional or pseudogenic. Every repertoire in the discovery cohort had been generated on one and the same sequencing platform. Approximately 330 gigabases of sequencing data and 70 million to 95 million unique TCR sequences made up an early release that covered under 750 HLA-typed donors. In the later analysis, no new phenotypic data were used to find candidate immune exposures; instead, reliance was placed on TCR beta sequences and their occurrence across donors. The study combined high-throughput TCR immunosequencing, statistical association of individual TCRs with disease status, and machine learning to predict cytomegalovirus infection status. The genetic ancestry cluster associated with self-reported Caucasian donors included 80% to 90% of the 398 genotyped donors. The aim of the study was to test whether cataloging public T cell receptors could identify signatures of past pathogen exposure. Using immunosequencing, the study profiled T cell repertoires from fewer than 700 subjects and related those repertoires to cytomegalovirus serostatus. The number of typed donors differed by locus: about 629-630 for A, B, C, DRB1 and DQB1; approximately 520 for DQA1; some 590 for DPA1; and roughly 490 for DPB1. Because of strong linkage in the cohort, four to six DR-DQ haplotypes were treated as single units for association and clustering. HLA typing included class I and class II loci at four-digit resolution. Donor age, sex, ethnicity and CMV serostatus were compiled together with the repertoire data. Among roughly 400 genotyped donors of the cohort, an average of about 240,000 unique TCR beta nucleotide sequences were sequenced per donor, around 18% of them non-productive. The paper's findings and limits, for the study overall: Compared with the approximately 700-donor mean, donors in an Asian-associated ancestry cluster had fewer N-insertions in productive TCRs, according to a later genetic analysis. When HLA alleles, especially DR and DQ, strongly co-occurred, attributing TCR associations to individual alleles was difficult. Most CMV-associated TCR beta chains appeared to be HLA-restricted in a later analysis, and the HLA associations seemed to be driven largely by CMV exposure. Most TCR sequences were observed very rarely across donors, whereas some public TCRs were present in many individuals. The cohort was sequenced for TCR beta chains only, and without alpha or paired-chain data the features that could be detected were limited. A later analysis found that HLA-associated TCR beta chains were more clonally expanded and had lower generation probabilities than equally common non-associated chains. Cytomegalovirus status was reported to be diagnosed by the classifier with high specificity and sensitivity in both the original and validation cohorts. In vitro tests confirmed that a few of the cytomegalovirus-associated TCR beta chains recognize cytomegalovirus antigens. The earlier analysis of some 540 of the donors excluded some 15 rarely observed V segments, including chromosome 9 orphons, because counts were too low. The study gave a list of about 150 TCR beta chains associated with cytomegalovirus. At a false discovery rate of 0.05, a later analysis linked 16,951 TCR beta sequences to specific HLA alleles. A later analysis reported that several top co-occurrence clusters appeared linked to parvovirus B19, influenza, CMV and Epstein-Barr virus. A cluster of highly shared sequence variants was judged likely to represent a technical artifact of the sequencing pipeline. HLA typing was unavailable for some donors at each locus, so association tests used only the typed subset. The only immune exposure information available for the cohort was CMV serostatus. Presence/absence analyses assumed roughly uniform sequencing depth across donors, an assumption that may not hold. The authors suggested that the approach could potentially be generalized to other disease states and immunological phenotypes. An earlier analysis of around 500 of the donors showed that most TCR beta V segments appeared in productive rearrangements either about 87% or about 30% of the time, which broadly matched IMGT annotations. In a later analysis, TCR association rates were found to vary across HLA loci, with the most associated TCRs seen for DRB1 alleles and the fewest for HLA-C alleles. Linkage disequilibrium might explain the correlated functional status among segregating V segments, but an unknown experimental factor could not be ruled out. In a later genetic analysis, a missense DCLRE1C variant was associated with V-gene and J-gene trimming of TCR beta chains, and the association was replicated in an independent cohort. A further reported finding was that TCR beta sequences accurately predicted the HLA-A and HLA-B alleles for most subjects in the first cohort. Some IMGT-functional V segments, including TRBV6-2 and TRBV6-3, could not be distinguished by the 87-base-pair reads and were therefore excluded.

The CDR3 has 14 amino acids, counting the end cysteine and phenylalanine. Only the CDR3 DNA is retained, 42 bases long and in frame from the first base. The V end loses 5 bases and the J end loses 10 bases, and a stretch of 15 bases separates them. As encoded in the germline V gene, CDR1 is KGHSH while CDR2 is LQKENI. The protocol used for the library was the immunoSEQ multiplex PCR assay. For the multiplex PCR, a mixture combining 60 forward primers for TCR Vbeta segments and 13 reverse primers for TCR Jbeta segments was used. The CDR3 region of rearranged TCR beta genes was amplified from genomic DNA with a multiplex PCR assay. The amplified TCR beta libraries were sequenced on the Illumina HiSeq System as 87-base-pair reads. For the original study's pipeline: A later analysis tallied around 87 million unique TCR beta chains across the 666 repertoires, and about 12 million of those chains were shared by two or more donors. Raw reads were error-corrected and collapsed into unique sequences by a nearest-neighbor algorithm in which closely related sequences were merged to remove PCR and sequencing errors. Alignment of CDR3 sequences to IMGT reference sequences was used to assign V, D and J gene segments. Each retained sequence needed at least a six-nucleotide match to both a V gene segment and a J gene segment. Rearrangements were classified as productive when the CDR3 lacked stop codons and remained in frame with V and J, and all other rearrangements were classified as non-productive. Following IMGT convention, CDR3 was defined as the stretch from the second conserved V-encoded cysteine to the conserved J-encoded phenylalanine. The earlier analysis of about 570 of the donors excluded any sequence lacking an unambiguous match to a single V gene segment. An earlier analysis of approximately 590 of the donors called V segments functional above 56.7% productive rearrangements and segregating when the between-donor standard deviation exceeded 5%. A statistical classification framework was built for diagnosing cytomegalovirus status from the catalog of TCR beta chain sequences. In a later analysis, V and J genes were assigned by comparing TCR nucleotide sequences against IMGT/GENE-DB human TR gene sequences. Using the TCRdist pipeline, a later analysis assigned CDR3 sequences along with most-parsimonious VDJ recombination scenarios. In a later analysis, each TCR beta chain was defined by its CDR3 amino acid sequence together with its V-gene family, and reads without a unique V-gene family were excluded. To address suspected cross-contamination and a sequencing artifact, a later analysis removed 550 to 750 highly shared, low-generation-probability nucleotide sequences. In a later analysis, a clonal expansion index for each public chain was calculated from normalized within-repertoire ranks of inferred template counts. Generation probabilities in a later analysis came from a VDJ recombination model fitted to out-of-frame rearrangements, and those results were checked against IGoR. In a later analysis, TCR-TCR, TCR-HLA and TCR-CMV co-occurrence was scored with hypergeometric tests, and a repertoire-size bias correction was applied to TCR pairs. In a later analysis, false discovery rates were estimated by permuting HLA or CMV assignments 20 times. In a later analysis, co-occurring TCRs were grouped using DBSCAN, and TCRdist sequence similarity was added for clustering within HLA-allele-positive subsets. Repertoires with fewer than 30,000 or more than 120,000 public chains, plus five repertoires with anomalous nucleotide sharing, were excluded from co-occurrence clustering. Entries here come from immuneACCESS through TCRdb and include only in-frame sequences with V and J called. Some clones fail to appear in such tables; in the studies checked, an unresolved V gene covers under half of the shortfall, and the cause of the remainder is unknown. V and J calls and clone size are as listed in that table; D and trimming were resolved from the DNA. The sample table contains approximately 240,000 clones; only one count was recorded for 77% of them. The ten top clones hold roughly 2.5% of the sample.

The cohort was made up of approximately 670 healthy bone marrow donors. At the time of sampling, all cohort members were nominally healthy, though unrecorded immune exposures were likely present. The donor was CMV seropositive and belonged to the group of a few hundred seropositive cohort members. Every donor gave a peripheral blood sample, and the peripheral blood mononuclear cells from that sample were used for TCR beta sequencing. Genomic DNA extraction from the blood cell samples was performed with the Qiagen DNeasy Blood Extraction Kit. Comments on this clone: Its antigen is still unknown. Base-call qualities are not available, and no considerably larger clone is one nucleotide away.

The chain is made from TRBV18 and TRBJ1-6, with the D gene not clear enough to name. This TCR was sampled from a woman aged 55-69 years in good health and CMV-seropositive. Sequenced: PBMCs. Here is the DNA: TGTGCCAGCTCAACAGACCCCAAGAACTCACCCCTCCACTTT. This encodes CASSTDPKNSPLHF.